The 2 T cell receptor beta chains listed next were all sequenced from one sample in a study of blood T cell repertoires in COVID-19. Using immunoSEQ multiplex PCR, the repertoire was profiled, and TCRdb retains in-frame clones only, with some absent. The sample yields fewer than 350,000 clones, roughly 90% seen once. The sequenced material came from peripheral blood. The receptors derive from a woman under 40 with COVID-19, enrolled during active disease.

This clone turned up a few times. This chain connects TRBV5-4 to TRBJ2-3; 9 bases match TRBD2. The germline V gene encodes CDR1 SGHNT and CDR2 YYREEE (reference sequence). This CDR3 is built from 16 residues. Trimming cost V 1 base and J 6 bases; bases outside gene matches: 9. CDR3 DNA sequence: TGTGCCAGCAGCTTGTACCTAGCGGGGCCCGGGGATACGCAGTATTTT. It codes for CASSLYLAGPGDTQYF.

The chain recombines TRBV5-6 with TRBJ2-2; D not resolved. The CDR3 spans 15 residues. V dropped 0 bases and J dropped 2 bases, with 8 bases sitting between them. CDR1 and CDR2 from the germline V gene are SGHDT and YYEEEE. DNA of the CDR3: TGTGCCAGCAGCTTGGCACAGACCAACACCGGGGAGCTGTTTTTT. Its translation: CASSLAQTNTGELFF. The complete variable domain, with remaining parts taken from reference TRBV5-6 and TRBJ2-2, reads DAGVTQSPTHLIKTRGQQVTLRCSPKSGHDTVSWYQQALGQGPQFIFQYYEEEERQRGNFPDRFSGHQFPNYSSELNVNALLLGDSALYLCASSLAQTNTGELFFGEGSRLTVL.